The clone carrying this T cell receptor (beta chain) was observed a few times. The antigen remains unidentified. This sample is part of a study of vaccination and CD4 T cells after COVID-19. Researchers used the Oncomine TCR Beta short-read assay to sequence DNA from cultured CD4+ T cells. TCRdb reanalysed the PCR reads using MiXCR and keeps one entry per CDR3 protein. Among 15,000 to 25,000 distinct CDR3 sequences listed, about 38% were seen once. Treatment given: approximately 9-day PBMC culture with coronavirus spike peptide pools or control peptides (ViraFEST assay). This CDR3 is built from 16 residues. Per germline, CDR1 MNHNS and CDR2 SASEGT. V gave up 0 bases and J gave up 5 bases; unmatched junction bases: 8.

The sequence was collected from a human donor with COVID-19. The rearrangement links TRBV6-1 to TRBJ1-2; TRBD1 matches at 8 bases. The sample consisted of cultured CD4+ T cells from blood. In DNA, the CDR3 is TGTGCCAGCAGTGAAGCCGGACAGGGTGCGGGATATGGCTACACCTTC. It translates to CASSEAGQGAGYGYTF.